These 13 T cell receptor beta chains came from one sample sequenced in a study of molecular identifiers for immune sequencing clone quantification. One entry per CDR3 protein, called by TCRdb with MiXCR from the PCR reads. The sample shows approximately 90,000 distinct CDR3 sequences, roughly 23% of them seen only once. Sequences were obtained from naive CD8+ T cells from blood, with Jurkat cell RNA spiked in. Documented subset: FACS-sorted CD8+CD4-CCR7+CD45RA+ naive T cells. These receptors all come from a human donor in good health. Some libraries in this study had Jurkat cell RNA spiked in.

For this clonotype: It may be a read error: a sequence one base away is much more abundant. The genes are TRBV15 and TRBJ1-5; D call uncertain. The CDR3 has 15 amino acids. The germline gives CDR1 LNHNV, CDR2 YYDKDF (reference sequence). CDR3 region: CATGRDRGSNQPQHF. The CDR3, as DNA: TGTGCCACCGGCAGAGATCGAGGGAGCAATCAGCCCCAGCATTTT.

This clonotype has at least ten counts. The rearrangement joins TRBV5-6 to TRBJ2-7, with D unclear. The CDR3 is 12 amino acids. The germline V gene encodes CDR1 SGHDT and CDR2 YYEEEE. Trimming removed 4 bases at V and 6 bases at J, with 11 bases between. This chain's CDR3 is CASSPDRGEQYF. CDR3 in DNA: TGTGCCAGCAGCCCTGATCGCGGCGAGCAGTACTTC.

The sample holds a few counts of this clonotype. Relative to the germline gene, one junction end is altered; a read error may explain this. This chain links TRBV4-1 with TRBJ1-2; the D is unclear. This CDR3 is built from 14 residues. Germline lookup yields CDR1 MGHRA and CDR2 YSYEKL. Here the CDR3 DNA reads TGCGCCAGCAGCTCGACGGAGTGGACGCGAGGCTACGCCTTC. Translating it yields CASSSTEWTRGYAF.

This clonotype was counted only a few times. The chain uses TRBV20-1 and TRBJ2-7; a weak D match, TRBD2 (5 bases). Germline CDR1 and CDR2: DFQATT and SNEGSKA (reference sequence). V was pared by 5 bases and J by 2 bases, with 16 bases between. This CDR3 spans 14 amino acids. CDR3 protein: CSAREGPPTYEQYF. The CDR3 DNA reads TGCAGTGCTCGCGAGGGCCCGCCTACCTACGAGCAGTACTTC.

This clonotype has at least ten counts. The DNA is left out, because the CDR3 cannot be placed on it with certainty; the CDR3 is given as TCRdb lists it. The rearrangement joins TRBV7-9 to TRBJ1-1; the D call of TRBD1 is as the table states it, not checked on the DNA. The CDR3 is 15 amino acids long, termini counted. Germline V gives CDR1 SEHNR, CDR2 FQNEAQ (reference sequence). CDR3 sequence: CASSFGQGMNTEAFF.

Many counts were recorded for this clonotype. The CDR3 nucleotides are TGTGCCAGCAGTTTATCCTCAGGCGGGGGGCCCTACGAGCAGTACTTC. Its translation: CASSLSSGGGPYEQYF. This chain links TRBV27 with TRBJ2-7, with 8 bases that match TRBD2. In germline, CDR1 is MNHEY, CDR2 SMNVEV (reference sequence). This CDR3 is built from 16 residues. J gave up 2 bases and V 0 bases, and 6 bases lay outside the gene matches.

This clonotype was seen at least ten times. The chain links TRBV7-2 to TRBJ2-5, with 8 bases lining up with TRBD2. V lost 10 bases, J lost 5 bases, and 15 bases stayed unmatched. Per germline, CDR1 SGHTA and CDR2 FQGNSA. The CDR3 covers 15 residues. CDR3 region: CATIRASGYYETQYF. The DNA of the CDR3 is TGTGCCACGATTCGGGCTAGCGGGTACTATGAGACCCAGTACTTC.

This clonotype was observed many times. The CDR3 region has the DNA TGCGCCAGCAGCCAAGATAGCCGACAGGGGATTGGGGCCAACGTCCTGACTTTC. It specifies CASSQDSRQGIGANVLTF. This chain connects TRBV4-3 to TRBJ2-6; TRBD1 matches at 8 bases. Germline CDR1 is LGHNA and CDR2 is YSLEER. CDR3 length equals 18 residues. Trimming at V came to 0 bases and at J to 3 bases, leaving 7 bases not matched to a gene.

This clonotype was seen ten or more times. V usage is TRBV20-1 and J usage is TRBJ2-7, with 11 bases identical to TRBD1. The germline V gene encodes CDR1 DFQATT and CDR2 SNEGSKA (reference sequence). Trimming took 5 bases from V and 1 from J; bases not matched to a gene: 4. This CDR3 is 14 amino acids long. The CDR3 coding sequence is TGCAGTGCTGCTGGGACAGGGGGATCCTACGAGCAGTACTTC. Encoded protein: CSAAGTGGSYEQYF.

This clonotype was recorded many times. This sequence joins TRBV6-5 and TRBJ1-4, with 7 positions matching TRBD1. This CDR3 has 13 residues. Germline V gene sequence: CDR1 MNHEY, CDR2 SVGAGI. The V and J ends lost 5 bases and 14 bases, in that order; junction bases with no gene match: 11. The CDR3 is CASSLARGTELFF. The DNA of the CDR3 is TGTGCCAGCAGTCTAGCAAGAGGGACAGAGCTGTTTTTT.

This clonotype was picked up many times. V gene TRBV7-2 combines with J gene TRBJ2-7; 7 nucleotides align to TRBD2. Germline values: CDR1 SGHTA, CDR2 FQGNSA. Trimming removed 5 bases from V and 6 bases from J; junction bases left unmatched: 7. This CDR3 is 13 amino acids long. The CDR3 bases are TGTGCCAGCAGCCCAGTGGGAGGGGTCGAGCAGTACTTC. Its translation is CASSPVGGVEQYF.

This clonotype was seen only a few times. The chain employs TRBV19 and TRBJ1-5; D remains unclear. Germline CDR1 LNHDA, CDR2 SQIVND (reference sequence). The CDR3 sequence is 12 residues long. The V end lost 3 bases, the J end lost 6 bases, and 6 bases lay between the germline ends. This chain's CDR3 is CASSMGVQPQHF. The CDR3 coding sequence is TGTGCCAGTAGTATGGGTGTTCAGCCCCAGCATTTT.

This clonotype has a count of ten or more. The chain employs TRBV12-3 or TRBV12-4 and TRBJ2-3, with D unresolved. The CDR3 runs 15 residues. V was shortened by 0 bases and J by 4 bases, with 11 bases between the two germline ends. CDR3 sequence reads: CASSLALQSPDTQYF. CDR3 DNA sequence: TGTGCCAGCAGTTTAGCGCTGCAGTCCCCAGATACGCAGTATTTT.